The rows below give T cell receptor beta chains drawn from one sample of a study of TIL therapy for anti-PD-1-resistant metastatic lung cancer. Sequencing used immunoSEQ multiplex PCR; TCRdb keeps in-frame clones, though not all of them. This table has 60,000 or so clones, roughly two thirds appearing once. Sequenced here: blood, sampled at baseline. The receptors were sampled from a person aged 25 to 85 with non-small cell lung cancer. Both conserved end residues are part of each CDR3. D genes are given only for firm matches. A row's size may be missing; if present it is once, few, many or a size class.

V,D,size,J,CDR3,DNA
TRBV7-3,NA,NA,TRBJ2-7,CASSLRMGQEQYF,TGTGCCAGCAGCTTAAGGATGGGCCAAGAGCAGTACTTC
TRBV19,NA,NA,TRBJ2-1,CASGGYNEQFF,TGTGCCAGTGGCGGATACAATGAGCAGTTCTTC
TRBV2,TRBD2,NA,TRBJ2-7,CASRVTGTSEQYF,TGTGCCAGCAGGGTAACCGGGACTAGCGAGCAGTACTTC
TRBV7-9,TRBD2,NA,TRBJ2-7,CASSLEGLATHF,TGTGCCAGCAGCTTAGAGGGACTAGCAACCCACTTC
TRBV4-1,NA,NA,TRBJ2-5,CASSQDWSESYQETQYF,TGCGCCAGCAGCCAAGACTGGAGTGAGTCGTACCAAGAGACCCAGTACTTC
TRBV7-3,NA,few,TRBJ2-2,CASSPGPNTGELFF,TGTGCCAGCAGCCCGGGACCGAACACCGGGGAGCTGTTTTTT
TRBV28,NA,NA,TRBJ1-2,CASSLGGGHPYGYTF,TGTGCCAGCAGTTTAGGAGGGGGACACCCCTATGGCTACACCTTC
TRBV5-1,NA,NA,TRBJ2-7,CASSLTASPDEQYF,TGCGCCAGCAGCCTGACCGCGAGTCCGGACGAGCAGTACTTC
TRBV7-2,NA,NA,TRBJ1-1,CASSLSGAQVNTEAFF,TGTGCCAGCAGCTTATCGGGGGCACAAGTGAACACTGAAGCTTTCTTT
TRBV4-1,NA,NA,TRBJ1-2,CASSQDPRTFGYTF,TGCGCCAGCAGCCAAGACCCCAGGACATTTGGCTACACCTTC
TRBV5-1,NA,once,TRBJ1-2,CASSFEQGFGYTF,TGCGCCAGCAGCTTCGAACAGGGTTTTGGCTACACCTTC
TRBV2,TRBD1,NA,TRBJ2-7,CASSQGQGIDEQYF,TGTGCCAGCAGCCAAGGACAGGGTATCGACGAGCAGTACTTC
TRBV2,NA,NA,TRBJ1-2,CASSGGLAHNYYGYTF,TGTGCCAGCAGTGGTGGGCTCGCGCATAACTACTATGGCTACACCTTC
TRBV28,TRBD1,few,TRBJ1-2,CASRGTGRANYGYTF,TGTGCCAGCAGGGGGACAGGGAGAGCTAACTATGGCTACACCTTC
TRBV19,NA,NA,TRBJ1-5,CASRTWEISNQPQHF,TGTGCCAGTAGGACGTGGGAAATTAGCAATCAGCCCCAGCATTTT
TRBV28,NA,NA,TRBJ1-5,CASTTEYQPQHF,TGTGCCAGCACCACGGAGTATCAGCCCCAGCATTTT
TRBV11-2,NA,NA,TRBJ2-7,CASSLDSGAQGYEQYF,TGTGCCAGCAGCTTAGATTCGGGGGCGCAAGGCTACGAGCAGTACTTC
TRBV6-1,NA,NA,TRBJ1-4,CASSLSSRSNEKLFF,TGTGCCAGCAGCCTCAGTAGCAGGAGTAATGAAAAACTGTTTTTT
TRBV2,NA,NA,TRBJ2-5,CASSDLLQETQYF,TGTGCCAGCAGTGATTTACTCCAAGAGACCCAGTACTTC
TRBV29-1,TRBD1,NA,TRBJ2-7,CSVVAGTGGYEQYF,TGCAGCGTTGTCGCCGGGACAGGGGGCTACGAGCAGTACTTC
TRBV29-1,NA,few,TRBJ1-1,CSVRPWTADTEAFF,TGCAGCGTTCGGCCTTGGACTGCCGACACTGAAGCTTTCTTT
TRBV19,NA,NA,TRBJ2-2,CASSWVGGTGELFF,TGTGCCAGTAGTTGGGTGGGGGGCACCGGGGAGCTGTTTTTT
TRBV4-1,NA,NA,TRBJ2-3,CASSQDPISDTQYF,TGCGCCAGCAGCCAAGATCCTATCTCAGATACGCAGTATTTT
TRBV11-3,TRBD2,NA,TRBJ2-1,CASSWGAGENEQFF,TGTGCCAGCAGCTGGGGAGCGGGAGAGAATGAGCAGTTCTTC
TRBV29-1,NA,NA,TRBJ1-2,CSVTGTANYGYTF,TGCAGCGTCACCGGGACGGCTAACTATGGCTACACCTTC
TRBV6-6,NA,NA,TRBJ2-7,CASSYLSEQYF,TGTGCCAGCAGTTACCTCTCCGAGCAGTACTTC
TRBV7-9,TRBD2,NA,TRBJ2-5,CASSLERGGQETQYF,TGTGCCAGCAGCTTAGAGCGGGGGGGCCAAGAGACCCAGTACTTC
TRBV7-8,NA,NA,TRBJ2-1,CASSGDRVGGQFF,TGTGCCAGCAGCGGCGACAGGGTCGGGGGGCAGTTCTTC
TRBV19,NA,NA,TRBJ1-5,CASSMWRSDSNQPQHF,TGTGCCAGTAGTATGTGGCGGTCAGATAGCAATCAGCCCCAGCATTTT
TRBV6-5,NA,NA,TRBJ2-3,CASSYSYSSTDTQYF,TGTGCCAGCAGTTACTCCTATTCTAGCACAGATACGCAGTATTTT
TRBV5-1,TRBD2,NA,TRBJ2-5,CASTPRGGQETQYF,TGCGCCAGCACCCCACGCGGGGGGCAAGAGACCCAGTACTTC
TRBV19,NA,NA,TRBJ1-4,CASNTRDSNNEKLFF,TGTGCCAGTAATACGCGAGACAGCAATAATGAAAAACTGTTTTTT
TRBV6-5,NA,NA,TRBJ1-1,CASTLGGLGEAFF,TGTGCCAGCACTCTGGGAGGTTTAGGGGAAGCTTTCTTT
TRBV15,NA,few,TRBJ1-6,CATSRDYGDSSYNSPLHF,TGTGCCACCAGCAGAGATTACGGGGATAGCTCCTATAATTCACCCCTCCACTTT